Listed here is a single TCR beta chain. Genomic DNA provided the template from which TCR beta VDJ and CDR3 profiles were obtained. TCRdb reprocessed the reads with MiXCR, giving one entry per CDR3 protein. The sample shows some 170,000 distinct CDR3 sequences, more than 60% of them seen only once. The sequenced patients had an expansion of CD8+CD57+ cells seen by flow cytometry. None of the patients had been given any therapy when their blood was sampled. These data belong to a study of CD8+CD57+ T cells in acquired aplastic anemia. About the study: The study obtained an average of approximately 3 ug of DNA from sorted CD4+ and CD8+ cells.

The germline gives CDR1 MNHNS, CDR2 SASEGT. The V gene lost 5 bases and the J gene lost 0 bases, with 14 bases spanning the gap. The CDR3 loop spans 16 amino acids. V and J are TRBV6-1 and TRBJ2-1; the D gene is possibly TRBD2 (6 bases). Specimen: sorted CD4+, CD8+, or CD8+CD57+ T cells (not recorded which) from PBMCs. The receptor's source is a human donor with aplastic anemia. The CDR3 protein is CASSTYSGISYNEQFF. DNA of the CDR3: TGTGCCAGCAGTACCTATAGCGGAATCTCCTACAATGAGCAGTTCTTC.